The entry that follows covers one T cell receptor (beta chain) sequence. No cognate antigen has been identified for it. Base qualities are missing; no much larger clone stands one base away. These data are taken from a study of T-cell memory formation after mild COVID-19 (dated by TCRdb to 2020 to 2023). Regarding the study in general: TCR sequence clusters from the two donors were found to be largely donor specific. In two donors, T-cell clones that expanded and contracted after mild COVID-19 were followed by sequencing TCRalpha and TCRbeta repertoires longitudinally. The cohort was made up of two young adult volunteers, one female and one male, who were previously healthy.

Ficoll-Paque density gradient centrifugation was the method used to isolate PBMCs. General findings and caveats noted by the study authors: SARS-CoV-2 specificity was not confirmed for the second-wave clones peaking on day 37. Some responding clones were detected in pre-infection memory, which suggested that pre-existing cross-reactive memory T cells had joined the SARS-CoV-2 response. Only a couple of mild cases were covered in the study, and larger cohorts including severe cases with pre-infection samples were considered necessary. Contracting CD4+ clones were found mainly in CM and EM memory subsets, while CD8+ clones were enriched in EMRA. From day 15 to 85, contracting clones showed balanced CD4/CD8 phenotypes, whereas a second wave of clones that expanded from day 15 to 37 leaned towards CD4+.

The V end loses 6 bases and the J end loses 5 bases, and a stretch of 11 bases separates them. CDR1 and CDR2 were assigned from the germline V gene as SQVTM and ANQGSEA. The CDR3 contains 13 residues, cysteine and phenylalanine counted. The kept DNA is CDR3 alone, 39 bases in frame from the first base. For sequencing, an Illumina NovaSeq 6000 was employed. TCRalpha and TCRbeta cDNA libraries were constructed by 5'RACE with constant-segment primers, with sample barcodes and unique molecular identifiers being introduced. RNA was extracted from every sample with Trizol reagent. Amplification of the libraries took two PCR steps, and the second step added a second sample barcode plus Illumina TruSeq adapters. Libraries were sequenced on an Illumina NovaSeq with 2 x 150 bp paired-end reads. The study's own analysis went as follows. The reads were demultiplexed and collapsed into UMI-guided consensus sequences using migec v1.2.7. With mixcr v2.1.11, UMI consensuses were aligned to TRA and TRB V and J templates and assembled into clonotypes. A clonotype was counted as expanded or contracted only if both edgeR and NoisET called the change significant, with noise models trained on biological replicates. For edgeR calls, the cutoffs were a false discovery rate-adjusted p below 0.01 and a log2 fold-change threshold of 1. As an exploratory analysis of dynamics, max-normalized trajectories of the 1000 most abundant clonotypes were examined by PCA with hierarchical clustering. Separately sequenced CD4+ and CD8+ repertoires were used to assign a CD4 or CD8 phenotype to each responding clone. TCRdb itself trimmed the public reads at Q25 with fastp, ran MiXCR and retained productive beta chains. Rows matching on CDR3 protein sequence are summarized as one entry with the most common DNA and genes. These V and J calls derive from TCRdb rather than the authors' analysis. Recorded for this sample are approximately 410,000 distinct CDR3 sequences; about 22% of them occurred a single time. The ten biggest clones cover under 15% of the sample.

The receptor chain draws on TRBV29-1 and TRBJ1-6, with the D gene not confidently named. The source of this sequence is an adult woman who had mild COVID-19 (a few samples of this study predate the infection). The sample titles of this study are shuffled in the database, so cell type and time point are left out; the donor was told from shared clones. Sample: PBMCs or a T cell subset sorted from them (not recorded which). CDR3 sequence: CSVRWGDNSPLHF. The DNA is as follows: TGCAGCGTCCGGTGGGGTGATAATTCACCCCTCCACTTT.